The clone carrying this TCR beta chain was seen at least ten times. TCRdb keeps only in-frame clones here, not all; method: immunoSEQ multiplex PCR. The sample contains fewer than 250,000 clones, around four fifths of which appear only once. The sample is drawn from a study of blood T cell repertoires in COVID-19. Germline V gives CDR1 DFQATT, CDR2 SNEGSKA (reference sequence). The CDR3 totals 15 residues. Trimming cost V 3 bases and J 1 base, with 15 bases left between them. This TCR was sampled from a middle-aged woman who had been exposed to COVID-19. This chain uses TRBV20-1 with TRBJ1-1; no firm D call. The sample comprised PBMCs or T cells enriched from blood (not recorded which). CDR3 sequence: CSASVATLTNTEAFF. The CDR3, as DNA: TGCAGTGCTAGTGTAGCAACCCTAACGAACACTGAAGCTTTCTTT.